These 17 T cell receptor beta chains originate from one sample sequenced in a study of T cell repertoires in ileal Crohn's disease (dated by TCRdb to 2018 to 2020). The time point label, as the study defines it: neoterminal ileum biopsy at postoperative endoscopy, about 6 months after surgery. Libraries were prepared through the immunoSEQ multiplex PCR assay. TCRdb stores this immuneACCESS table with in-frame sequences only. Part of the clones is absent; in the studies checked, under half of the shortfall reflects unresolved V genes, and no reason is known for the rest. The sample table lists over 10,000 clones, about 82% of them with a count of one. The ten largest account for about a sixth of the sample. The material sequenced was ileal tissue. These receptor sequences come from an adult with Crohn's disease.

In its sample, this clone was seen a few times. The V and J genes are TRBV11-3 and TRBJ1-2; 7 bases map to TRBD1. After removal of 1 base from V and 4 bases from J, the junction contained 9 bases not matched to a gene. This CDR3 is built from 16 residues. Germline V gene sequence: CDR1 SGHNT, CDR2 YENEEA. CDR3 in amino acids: CASSLALQGRTYGYTF. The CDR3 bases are TGTGCCAGCAGCTTAGCCCTACAGGGGAGAACCTATGGCTACACCTTC.

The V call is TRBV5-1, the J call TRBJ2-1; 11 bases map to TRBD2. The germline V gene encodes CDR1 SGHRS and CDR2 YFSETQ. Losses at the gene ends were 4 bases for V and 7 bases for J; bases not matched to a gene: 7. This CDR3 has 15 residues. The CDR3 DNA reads TGCGCCAGCAGCGCAACTAGCGGGAGCGTTAATGAGCAGTTCTTC. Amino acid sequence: CASSATSGSVNEQFF.

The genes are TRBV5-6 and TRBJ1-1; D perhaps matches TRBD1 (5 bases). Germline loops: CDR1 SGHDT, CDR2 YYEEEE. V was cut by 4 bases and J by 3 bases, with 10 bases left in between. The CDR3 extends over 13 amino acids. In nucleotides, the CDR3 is TGTGCCAGCAGCACTTCCAGGGACACTGAAGCTTTCTTT. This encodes CASSTSRDTEAFF. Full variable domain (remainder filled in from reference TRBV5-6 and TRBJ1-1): DAGVTQSPTHLIKTRGQQVTLRCSPKSGHDTVSWYQQALGQGPQFIFQYYEEEERQRGNFPDRFSGHQFPNYSSELNVNALLLGDSALYLCASSTSRDTEAFFGQGTRLTVV.

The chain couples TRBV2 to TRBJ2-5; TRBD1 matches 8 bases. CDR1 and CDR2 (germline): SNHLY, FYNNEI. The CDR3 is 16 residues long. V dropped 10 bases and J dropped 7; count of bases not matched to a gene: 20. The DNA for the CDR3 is TGTGCCATCACCCCCCCAGGACAGGGTAGAAGGGGGACCCAGTACTTC. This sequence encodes CAITPPGQGRRGTQYF.

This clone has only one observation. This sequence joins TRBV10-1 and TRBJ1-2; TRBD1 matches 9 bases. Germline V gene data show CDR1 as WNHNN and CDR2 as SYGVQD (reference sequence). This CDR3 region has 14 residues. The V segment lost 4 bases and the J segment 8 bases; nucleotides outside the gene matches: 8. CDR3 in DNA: TGCGCCAGCAGTGGGGGACAGGGCATTGGCGGCTACACCTTC. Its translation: CASSGGQGIGGYTF.

The CDR3 region is CAVGQSTDTQYF. The CDR3 nucleotides read TGTGCCGTAGGACAGAGCACAGATACGCAGTATTTT. This chain connects TRBV25-1 to TRBJ2-3, with D tentatively TRBD1 (6 bases). CDR1 is MGHDK and CDR2 is SYGVNS in the germline V gene. This CDR3 spans 12 amino acids. V lost 11 bases to trimming and J lost 0 bases, with 9 bases between them.

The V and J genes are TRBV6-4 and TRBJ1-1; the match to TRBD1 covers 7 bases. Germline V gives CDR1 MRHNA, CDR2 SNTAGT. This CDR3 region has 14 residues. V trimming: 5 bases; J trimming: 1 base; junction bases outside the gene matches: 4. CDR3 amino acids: CASSRQGGNTEAFF. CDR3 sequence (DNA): TGTGCCAGCAGTCGACAGGGTGGGAACACTGAAGCTTTCTTT.

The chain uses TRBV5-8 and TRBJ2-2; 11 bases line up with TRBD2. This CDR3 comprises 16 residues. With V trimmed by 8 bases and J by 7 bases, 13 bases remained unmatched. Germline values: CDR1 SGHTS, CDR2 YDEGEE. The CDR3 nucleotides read TGTGCCAGTATAGCCTTAGCGGGAGGGCCCATCGGGGAGCTGTTTTTT. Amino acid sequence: CASIALAGGPIGELFF.

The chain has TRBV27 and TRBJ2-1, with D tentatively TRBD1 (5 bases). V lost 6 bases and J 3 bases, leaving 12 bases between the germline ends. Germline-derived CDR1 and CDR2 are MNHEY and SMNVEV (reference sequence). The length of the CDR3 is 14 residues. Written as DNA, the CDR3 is TGTGCCAGCAGACCACTGGGGCGCTACAATGAGCAGTTCTTC. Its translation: CASRPLGRYNEQFF.

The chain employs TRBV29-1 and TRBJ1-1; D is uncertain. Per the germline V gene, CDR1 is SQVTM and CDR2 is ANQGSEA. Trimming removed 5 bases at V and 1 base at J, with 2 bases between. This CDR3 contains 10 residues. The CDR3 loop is CSVQNTEAFF. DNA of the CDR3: TGCAGCGTTCAGAACACTGAAGCTTTCTTT. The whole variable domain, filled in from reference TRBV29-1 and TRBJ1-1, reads SAVISQKPSRDICQRGTSLTIQCQVDSQVTMMFWYRQQPGQSLTLIATANQGSEATYESGFVIDKFPISRPNLTFSTLTVSNMSPEDSSIYLCSVQNTEAFFGQGTRLTVV.

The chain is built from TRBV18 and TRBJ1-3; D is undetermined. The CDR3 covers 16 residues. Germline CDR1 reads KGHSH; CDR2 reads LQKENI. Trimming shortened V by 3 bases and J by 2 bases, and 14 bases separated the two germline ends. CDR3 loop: CASSPGSRRAGNTIYF. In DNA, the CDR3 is TGTGCCAGCTCACCCGGGTCCCGGCGGGCTGGAAACACCATATATTTT.

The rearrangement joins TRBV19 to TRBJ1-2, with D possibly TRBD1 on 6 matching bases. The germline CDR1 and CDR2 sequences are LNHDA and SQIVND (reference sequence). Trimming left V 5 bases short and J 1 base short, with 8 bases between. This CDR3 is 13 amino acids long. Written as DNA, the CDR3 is TGTGCCAGTAGTGGACAGAATAACTATGGCTACACCTTC. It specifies CASSGQNNYGYTF.

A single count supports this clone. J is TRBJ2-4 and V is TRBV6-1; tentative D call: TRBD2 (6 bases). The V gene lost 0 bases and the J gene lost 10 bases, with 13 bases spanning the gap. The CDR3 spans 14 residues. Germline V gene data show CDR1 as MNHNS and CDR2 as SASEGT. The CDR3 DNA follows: TGTGCCAGCAGTGAAGCTGTTGGGACTGTTATTCAGTACTTC. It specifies CASSEAVGTVIQYF.

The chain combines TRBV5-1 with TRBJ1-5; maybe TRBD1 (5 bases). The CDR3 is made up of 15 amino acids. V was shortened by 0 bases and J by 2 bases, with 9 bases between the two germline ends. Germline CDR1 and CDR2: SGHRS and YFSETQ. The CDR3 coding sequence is TGCGCCAGCAGCTTGGATGCGGGGGGCAATCAGCCCCAGCATTTT. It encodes CASSLDAGGNQPQHF. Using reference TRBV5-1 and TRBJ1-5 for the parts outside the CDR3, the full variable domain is KAGVTQTPRYLIKTRGQQVTLSCSPISGHRSVSWYQQTPGQGLQFLFEYFSETQRNKGNFPGRFSGRQFSNSRSEMNVSTLELGDSALYLCASSLDAGGNQPQHFGDGTRLSIL.

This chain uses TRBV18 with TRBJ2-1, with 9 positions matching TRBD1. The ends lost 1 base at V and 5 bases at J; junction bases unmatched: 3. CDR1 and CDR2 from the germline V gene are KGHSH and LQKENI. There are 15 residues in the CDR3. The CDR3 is CASSPRDRGNNEQFF. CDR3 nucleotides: TGTGCCAGCTCACCACGAGACAGGGGGAACAATGAGCAGTTCTTC.

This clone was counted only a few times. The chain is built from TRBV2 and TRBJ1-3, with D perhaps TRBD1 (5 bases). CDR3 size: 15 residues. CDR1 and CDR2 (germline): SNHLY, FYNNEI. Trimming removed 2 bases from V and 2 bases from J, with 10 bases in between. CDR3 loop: CASSEQGRAGNTIYF. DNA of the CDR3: TGTGCCAGCAGTGAACAGGGTAGAGCTGGAAACACCATATATTTT.

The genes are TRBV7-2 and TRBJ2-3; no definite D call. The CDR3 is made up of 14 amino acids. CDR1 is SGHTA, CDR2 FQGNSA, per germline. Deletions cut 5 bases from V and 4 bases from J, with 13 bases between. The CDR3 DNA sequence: TGTGCCAGCAGCCGGTCCCCATCGGCAGATACGCAGTATTTT. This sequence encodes CASSRSPSADTQYF. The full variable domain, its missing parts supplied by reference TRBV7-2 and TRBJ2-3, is GAGVSQSPSNKVTEKGKDVELRCDPISGHTALYWYRQSLGQGLEFLIYFQGNSAPDKSGLPSDRFSAERTGGSVSTLTIQRTQQEDSAVYLCASSRSPSADTQYFGPGTRLTVL.